The 23 T cell receptor beta chains listed next were all sequenced from one sample in a study of blood T cell repertoires in COVID-19. Clones were read by immunoSEQ multiplex PCR, and TCRdb kept only the in-frame ones, dropping some. This sample has approximately 250,000 clones, with roughly 86% found just once. Sequencing was carried out using peripheral blood. The receptor source for this set is a man in his forties or fifties with active or convalescent COVID-19.

The chain has TRBV30 and TRBJ2-7; TRBD1 is a possible D gene (5 bases). Germline CDR1 and CDR2: GTSNPN and SVGIG (reference sequence). Trimming removed 0 bases from V and 7 bases from J, with 16 bases in between. This CDR3 comprises 14 residues. The CDR3 DNA is TGTGCCTGGAGTGTACAAGGGGCCTTCGGGGAGCAGTACTTC. Protein: CAWSVQGAFGEQYF.

This rearrangement joins TRBV4-1 to TRBJ2-1; TRBD1 aligns across 8 bases. In germline, CDR1 is MGHRA, CDR2 YSYEKL. Trimming took 4 bases from V and 8 from J; bases not matched to a gene: 10. CDR3 length: 15 amino acids. As DNA, the CDR3 is TGCGCCAGCAGCCCAGGACAGGGATGGAGTGATGAGCAGTTCTTC. Its protein is CASSPGQGWSDEQFF.

The chain couples TRBV12-5 to TRBJ2-7; D ambiguous. The CDR3 extends over 14 amino acids. The germline V and J ends were trimmed by 0 bases and 2 bases, with 8 bases remaining between them. Germline V gene lookup returns CDR1 LGHNT and CDR2 FRNRAP. The CDR3 protein is CASGLVPPAYEQYF. CDR3 in DNA: TGTGCTAGTGGTTTGGTACCCCCGGCCTACGAGCAGTACTTC.

The V gene is TRBV6-5, the J gene TRBJ1-5, with D maybe TRBD1 (5 bases). The ends were cut back, 7 bases at V and 7 bases at J, with 14 bases in the middle. Germline assignment: CDR1 MNHEY and CDR2 SVGAGI. The CDR3 length is 13 residues. CDR3 in DNA: TGTGCCAGCACTCCCAGGGTTTCGCAGCCCCAGCATTTT. Encoded protein: CASTPRVSQPQHF.

This rearrangement joins TRBV3-1 (or the pseudogene TRBV3-2) to TRBJ2-4; TRBD2 matches 10 bases. CDR3 length equals 16 residues. Germline loops: CDR1 LGHDT, CDR2 YNNKEL (reference sequence). V shed 1 base, J shed 9 bases, and the junction held 9 bases outside the gene matches. This CDR3 is CASSQGLAGEASIQYF. CDR3 DNA sequence: TGTGCCAGCAGCCAAGGCCTAGCGGGGGAAGCCAGCATTCAGTACTTC.

With regard to this clone: Other DNA sequences in the same sample also yield this CDR3. The gene calls are TRBV30 and TRBJ1-5, with D maybe TRBD1 (5 bases). The ends were cut back, 0 bases at V and 5 bases at J, with 8 bases in the middle. The germline gives CDR1 GTSNPN, CDR2 SVGIG (reference sequence). The CDR3 runs 13 residues. CDR3 sequence: CAWSVQGDQPQHF. The CDR3 DNA reads as TGTGCCTGGAGTGTACAAGGGGATCAGCCCCAGCATTTT.

V and J are TRBV27 and TRBJ1-1; D ambiguous. V dropped 5 bases and J dropped 1 base, with 11 bases sitting between them. The CDR3 runs to 14 residues. Germline V lookup: CDR1 MNHEY, CDR2 SMNVEV (reference sequence). CDR3 nucleotide sequence: TGTGCCAGCAGTCTGTTGTACTCGAACACTGAAGCTTTCTTT. Encoded protein: CASSLLYSNTEAFF.

This chain joins TRBV6-5 and TRBJ2-5, with D possibly TRBD2 on 5 matching bases. V was trimmed by 7 bases and J by 5 bases, leaving 14 bases between them. Germline V lookup: CDR1 MNHEY, CDR2 SVGAGI. The CDR3 runs to 13 residues. The CDR3 DNA sequence: TGTGCCAGCAAGGACCATGGCGGGGAGACCCAGTACTTC. It encodes CASKDHGGETQYF.

CDR3 loop: CASSFDVSGGSDTQYF. For the CDR3, the DNA is TGTGCCAGCAGCTTTGACGTCTCGGGGGGTTCAGATACGCAGTATTTT. The chain combines TRBV7-9 with TRBJ2-3; 7 bases are shared with TRBD2. V trimming: 3 bases; J trimming: 4 bases; junction bases outside the gene matches: 10. The CDR3 spans 16 residues. The germline V gene encodes CDR1 SEHNR and CDR2 FQNEAQ (reference sequence).

The gene calls are TRBV5-4 and TRBJ2-7, with 10 nucleotides matching TRBD1. Looked up from germline, CDR1 is SGHNT and CDR2 is YYREEE (reference sequence). The CDR3 has 15 amino acids. V was clipped by 4 bases and J by 2 bases; unmatched bases: 6. CDR3 sequence (DNA): TGTGCCAGCAGCCTCGGACAGGGGGAAACCTACGAGCAGTACTTC. This translates into CASSLGQGETYEQYF. Supplemented by reference TRBV5-4 and TRBJ2-7, the full variable domain reads ETGVTQSPTHLIKTRGQQVTLRCSSQSGHNTVSWYQQALGQGPQFIFQYYREEENGRGNFPPRFSGLQFPNYSSELNVNALELDDSALYLCASSLGQGETYEQYFGPGTRLTVT.

This chain joins TRBV18 and TRBJ1-1; D possibly corresponds to TRBD1 (5 bases). CDR3 length: 15 amino acids. Trimming stripped 2 bases from V and 1 base from J, with 11 bases between. Germline V gives CDR1 KGHSH, CDR2 LQKENI. The CDR3 DNA is TGTGCCAGCTCACCAGAAGGGGCCTCGAACACTGAAGCTTTCTTT. This codes for CASSPEGASNTEAFF. Combining the CDR3 with reference TRBV18 and TRBJ1-1 gives the whole variable domain NAGVMQNPRHLVRRRGQEARLRCSPMKGHSHVYWYRQLPEEGLKFMVYLQKENIIDESGMPKERFSAEFPKEGPSILRIQQVVRGDSAAYFCASSPEGASNTEAFFGQGTRLTVV.

The chain employs TRBV16 and TRBJ2-7, with a possible D match to TRBD1 (5 bases). Between the trimmed V and J ends, which lost 0 bases and 5 bases, there was a span of 8 bases. The germline gives CDR1 KGHSY, CDR2 FQNENV. The CDR3 covers 13 residues. CDR3 in amino acids: CASSQSIRDEQYF. The DNA of the CDR3 is TGTGCCAGCAGCCAATCGATCAGGGACGAGCAGTACTTC.

V and J are TRBV3-1 (or the pseudogene TRBV3-2) and TRBJ2-2; 7 positions agree with TRBD1. The length of the CDR3 is 16 residues. Looked up from germline, CDR1 is LGHDT and CDR2 is YNNKEL (reference sequence). V was clipped by 4 bases and J by 4 bases; unmatched bases: 9. This CDR3 reads CASSLRQGRSTGELFF. The CDR3 DNA follows: TGTGCCAGCAGCCTTAGACAGGGTCGGAGCACCGGGGAGCTGTTTTTT.

This chain links TRBV2 with TRBJ1-5; weak D call: TRBD1 (5 bases). Trimming removed 2 bases at V and 5 bases at J, with 10 bases between. This CDR3 contains 14 residues. Germline loops: CDR1 SNHLY, CDR2 FYNNEI. CDR3 nucleotides: TGTGCCAGCAGTGAACCCGGGGGAGATCAGCCCCAGCATTTT. Its translation is CASSEPGGDQPQHF.

This chain uses TRBV24-1 with TRBJ2-5, with 7 bases lining up with TRBD2. The V segment lost 4 bases and the J segment 3 bases; nucleotides outside the gene matches: 16. This CDR3 is 18 amino acids long. The germline CDR1 and CDR2 sequences are KGHDR and SFDVKD. The CDR3 here is CATSEPTGGGLVKETQYF. The DNA of the CDR3 is TGTGCCACCAGTGAACCCACCGGAGGCGGACTAGTAAAAGAGACCCAGTACTTC.

J is TRBJ1-6 and V is TRBV6-1; a weak D match, TRBD1 (6 bases). The germline V and J ends were trimmed by 1 base and 8 bases, with 15 bases remaining between them. Germline assignment: CDR1 MNHNS and CDR2 SASEGT. The CDR3 is 16 residues long. The CDR3 sequence: CASSEVAPGAYSPLHF. CDR3 nucleotides: TGTGCCAGCAGTGAAGTCGCGCCAGGGGCATATTCACCCCTCCACTTT.

This chain uses TRBV2 with TRBJ1-3, with D unclear. The CDR3 has 15 residues. Trimming took off 8 bases at V and 0 bases at J, with 14 bases between the two ends. The germline gives CDR1 SNHLY, CDR2 FYNNEI. This CDR3 reads CASSGRGTSGNTIYF. As DNA, the CDR3 is TGTGCCAGCTCTGGCCGAGGAACCTCTGGAAACACCATATATTTT. Complete variable domain (other parts from reference TRBV2 and TRBJ1-3): EPEVTQTPSHQVTQMGQEVILRCVPISNHLYFYWYRQILGQKVEFLVSFYNNEISEKSEIFDDQFSVERPDGSNFTLKIRSTKLEDSAMYFCASSGRGTSGNTIYFGEGSWLTVV.

This chain connects TRBV6-1 to TRBJ2-5; the D gene is possibly TRBD2 (6 bases). V was shortened by 2 bases and J by 5 bases, with 15 bases between the two germline ends. The CDR3 spans 15 residues. Germline CDR1 MNHNS, CDR2 SASEGT. The CDR3 coding sequence is TGTGCCAGCAGTGAATTCCCGGGAGAGGGGGAGACCCAGTACTTC. Its translation: CASSEFPGEGETQYF.

This rearrangement joins TRBV27 to TRBJ2-5; 8 bases are shared with TRBD2. The trim removed 2 bases at V and 4 bases at J, leaving 6 bases unmatched. This CDR3 region has 15 residues. The germline V gene encodes CDR1 MNHEY and CDR2 SMNVEV (reference sequence). CDR3 sequence (DNA): TGTGCCAGCAGTTTAATCGGGAGGGCCCCAGAGACCCAGTACTTC. This sequence encodes CASSLIGRAPETQYF.

This clone was observed a few times. The rearrangement uses TRBV29-1 and TRBJ1-1; 8 nucleotides align to TRBD1. This CDR3 spans 14 amino acids. Germline assignment: CDR1 SQVTM and CDR2 ANQGSEA. V lost 6 bases to trimming and J lost 0 bases; unmatched junction nucleotides: 6. The CDR3 region has the DNA TGCAGCGTGGGGATGGACAGGGTGAACACTGAAGCTTTCTTT. Residues: CSVGMDRVNTEAFF.

This chain joins TRBV30 and TRBJ2-1; D ambiguous. The germline CDR1 and CDR2 sequences are GTSNPN and SVGIG (reference sequence). V lost 3 bases and J 0 bases, leaving 9 bases between the germline ends. The CDR3 extends over 14 amino acids. The CDR3 sequence is CAWRSENSYNEQFF. The DNA for the CDR3 is TGTGCCTGGAGAAGTGAGAACTCCTACAATGAGCAGTTCTTC. Full variable domain (rest looked up from reference TRBV30 and TRBJ2-1): SQTIHQWPATLVQPVGSPLSLECTVEGTSNPNLYWYRQAAGRGLQLLFYSVGIGQISSEVPQNLSASRPQDRQFILSSKKLLLSDSGFYLCAWRSENSYNEQFFGPGTRLTVL.

This clone was counted only a few times. The chain couples TRBV28 to TRBJ1-4; D might be TRBD1 (5 bases). The V end lost 2 bases, the J end lost 8 bases, and 9 bases lay between the germline ends. Germline CDR1 MDHEN, CDR2 SYDVKM. The CDR3 runs 13 residues. CDR3 in amino acids: CASSLGAEEKLFF. The CDR3 DNA is TGTGCCAGCAGTTTAGGGGCAGAAGAAAAACTGTTTTTT.

V and J are TRBV30 and TRBJ2-1; D remains ambiguous. V shed 4 bases and J shed 3 bases, with 4 bases lying between them. Germline V gives CDR1 GTSNPN, CDR2 SVGIG (reference sequence). CDR3 size: 11 residues. CDR3 in DNA: TGTGCCTGGATCCTCTACAATGAGCAGTTCTTC. Its translation: CAWILYNEQFF.